What follows are 22 T cell receptor beta chains derived from one specimen sequenced in a study of blood T cells in healthy people across ages. Primers used in a second PCR of about 6 to 11 cycles were a sample-barcoded 5' primer and a J-beta primer mix. From the 5' RACE reads, TCRdb called clonotypes with MiXCR, one entry per CDR3 protein. Found here are 700,000 to 950,000 distinct CDR3 sequences, nearly 60% of them singletons; the top ten hold 22%. Sequenced sample: blood. These receptors all stem from a man aged 25-45 years in good health.

This clonotype was found a few times. The chain couples TRBV29-1 to TRBJ2-7; D not resolved. There are 15 residues in the CDR3. CDR1 is SQVTM, CDR2 ANQGSEA, per germline. Trimming removed 8 bases from V and 0 bases from J, with 20 bases in between. The CDR3 coding sequence is TGCAGCACCGATCCCCCGACATATAGCTCCTACGAGCAGTACTTC. Translated: CSTDPPTYSSYEQYF.

J is TRBJ1-5 and V is TRBV9; D ambiguous. V dropped 1 base and J dropped 6 bases, with 11 bases sitting between them. This CDR3 is built from 14 residues. Germline values: CDR1 SGDLS, CDR2 YYNGEE. The CDR3 DNA reads as TGTGCCAGCAGCGTATCCGGGGATCGTCAGCCCCAGCATTTT. It translates to CASSVSGDRQPQHF.

This clonotype has a single count. The chain uses TRBV27 and TRBJ2-4, with D perhaps matching TRBD1 (5 bases). CDR3 length: 11 amino acids. Germline V CDR1 and CDR2: MNHEY, SMNVEV (reference sequence). V was clipped by 7 bases and J by 15 bases, with 16 bases between them. The CDR3 coding sequence is TGTGCCAGCACCAATACGAGTCAGGGGTACTTC. This translates into CASTNTSQGYF.

This clonotype was observed once. This sequence joins TRBV6-1 and TRBJ1-5, with a possible D match to TRBD1 (5 bases). This CDR3 has 16 amino acids. The germline V gene has CDR1 MNHNS and CDR2 SASEGT. Trimming stripped 2 bases from V and 5 bases from J, with 16 bases between. The CDR3 sequence: CASSERTGHLYQPQHF. The CDR3, as DNA: TGTGCCAGCAGTGAACGGACTGGACACCTCTATCAGCCCCAGCATTTT.

V is TRBV7-2 and J is TRBJ2-3, with TRBD2 matching over 7 bases. The CDR3 loop spans 16 amino acids. V lost 4 bases and J lost 5; bases outside the gene matches: 12. Germline CDR1 and CDR2: SGHTA and FQGNSA. The DNA of the CDR3 is TGTGCCAGCAGCTCCCCCGGCGGGGGATTTGTAGATACGCAGTATTTT. It translates to CASSSPGGGFVDTQYF.

V is TRBV6-1 and J is TRBJ2-1; D uncertain. Germline CDR1 MNHNS, CDR2 SASEGT. This CDR3 region has 16 residues. V shed 3 bases and J shed 2 bases, with 14 bases lying between them. CDR3 sequence (DNA): TGTGCCAGCAGTGACTTCGGACGGAATACCTACAATGAGCAGTTCTTC. It encodes CASSDFGRNTYNEQFF.

This clonotype was detected many times. The chain has TRBV28 and TRBJ1-1, with D perhaps matching TRBD1 (6 bases). The CDR3 loop spans 12 amino acids. The ends were cut back, 3 bases at V and 7 bases at J, with 9 bases in the middle. Germline V gives CDR1 MDHEN, CDR2 SYDVKM. This CDR3 is CASSFEGVEAFF. CDR3 coding DNA: TGTGCCAGCAGTTTCGAGGGGGTTGAAGCTTTCTTT.

This chain uses TRBV20-1 with TRBJ2-7; either TRBD1 or TRBD2 may fit D (6 bases each). The J call is uncertain, as TRBJ2-4 better fits the DNA end. The CDR3 has 14 residues. CDR1 and CDR2 (germline): DFQATT, SNEGSKA (reference sequence). CDR3 bases: TGCAGTGGGGGGGACGGGGGCACAAGGAACATTCAGTACTTC. This gives the protein CSGGDGGTRNIQYF.

This rearrangement joins TRBV21-1 to TRBJ2-5; the D call in the table, TRBD1, was not verified against the DNA. TRBV21-1 is classified as a pseudogene. The CDR3 runs 14 residues. The CDR3 sequence is CASSNPRCPETQYF. For the CDR3, the DNA is TGTGCCAGCAGCAACCCCCGTTGCCCGGAGACCCAGTACTTC.

V gene TRBV6-1 combines with J gene TRBJ2-5; 10 bases match TRBD1. Germline CDR1 is MNHNS and CDR2 is SASEGT. V lost 4 bases and J lost 11; bases outside the gene matches: 16. This CDR3 spans 16 amino acids. This CDR3 is CASSGRPGQGFPGQYF. DNA of the CDR3: TGTGCCAGCAGTGGCCGCCCGGGACAGGGGTTCCCAGGGCAGTACTTC.

Comments on this clonotype: An end of the junction does not agree with germline; a read error may underlie this. The chain combines TRBV20-1 with TRBJ2-1, with no clear D. In germline, CDR1 is DFQATT, CDR2 SNEGSKA (reference sequence). There are 12 residues in the CDR3. This chain's CDR3 is CRASGRYNEQFF. The CDR3 DNA reads TGCAGAGCTAGTGGGCGGTACAATGAGCAGTTCTTC.

This clonotype was detected once. This chain uses TRBV5-1 with TRBJ2-5; D is uncertain. Germline assignment: CDR1 SGHRS and CDR2 YFSETQ. Between the trimmed V and J ends, which lost 3 bases and 11 bases, there was a span of 14 bases. The length of the CDR3 is 12 residues. The CDR3 DNA is TGCGCCAGCAGCTGGGTAGCCTCTGAGCAGTACTTC. Amino acid sequence: CASSWVASEQYF.

Concerning this clonotype itself: A much bigger clone sits one base away, suggesting this may be a read error. This chain joins TRBV10-3 and TRBJ2-1; D remains ambiguous. CDR1 and CDR2 (germline): ENHRY, SYGVKD. Trimming stripped 6 bases from V and 10 bases from J, with 10 bases between. CDR3 length equals 11 residues. CDR3 sequence: CAIRAAREQFF. Here the CDR3 DNA reads TGTGCCATCAGGGCCGCGAGAGAGCAGTTCTTC.

This rearrangement joins TRBV10-3 to TRBJ2-1; the match to TRBD2 covers 12 bases. The CDR3 extends over 15 amino acids. V trimming: 6 bases; J trimming: 8 bases; junction bases outside the gene matches: 8. Germline V gives CDR1 ENHRY, CDR2 SYGVKD. The CDR3 is CAISLLAGGQDEQFF. CDR3 nucleotide sequence: TGTGCCATCAGCCTCCTAGCGGGGGGGCAAGATGAGCAGTTCTTC.

This chain connects TRBV20-1 to TRBJ2-1, with TRBD2 matching over 10 bases. V shed 3 bases and J 10 bases; nucleotides not matched to a gene: 9. Germline V lookup: CDR1 DFQATT, CDR2 SNEGSKA (reference sequence). The CDR3 runs to 14 residues. CDR3 in DNA: TGCAGTGCTAGTTCCAGCGGGGGGGCCTGGGAGCAGTTCTTC. Residues: CSASSSGGAWEQFF.

The count of this clonotype is one. The V call is TRBV7-2, the J call TRBJ2-3; maybe TRBD1 (5 bases). The CDR3 is 14 amino acids. Trimming shortened V by 5 bases and J by 4 bases, and 13 bases separated the two germline ends. Germline CDR1 SGHTA, CDR2 FQGNSA. The chain's CDR3 is CASSPPYRSDTQYF. DNA for the CDR3: TGTGCCAGCAGCCCCCCTTACAGGTCAGATACGCAGTATTTT.

V and J are TRBV7-3 and TRBJ2-5, with TRBD2 identical over 11 bases. There are 16 residues in the CDR3. The germline V gene encodes CDR1 SGHTA and CDR2 FQGTGA. V lost 2 bases, J lost 5 bases, and 7 bases stayed unmatched. The CDR3 spells CASSLGLAGGMETQYF. The DNA of the CDR3 is TGTGCCAGCAGCTTAGGTCTAGCGGGAGGTATGGAGACCCAGTACTTC.

This clonotype was picked up a small number of times. The J gene is TRBJ2-7, the V gene TRBV29-1, with D possibly TRBD1 on 5 matching bases. The ends were cut back, 4 bases at V and 0 bases at J, with 7 bases in the middle. The CDR3 is 12 amino acids. Germline-derived CDR1 and CDR2 are SQVTM and ANQGSEA. The CDR3 here is CSVVQDSYEQYF. The CDR3, as DNA: TGCAGCGTTGTACAGGACTCCTACGAGCAGTACTTC.

The chain recombines TRBV6-6 with TRBJ2-1, with D unresolved. Trimming cost V 0 bases and J 10 bases, with 10 bases left between them. The germline V gene encodes CDR1 MNHNY and CDR2 SVGAGI (reference sequence). The CDR3 has 13 residues. CDR3 sequence reads: CASSYSLGWEQFF. The CDR3 DNA reads TGTGCCAGCAGTTACTCGTTAGGTTGGGAGCAGTTCTTC.

This sequence joins TRBV18 and TRBJ2-1, with 15 bases identical to TRBD2. Germline V gene lookup returns CDR1 KGHSH and CDR2 LQKENI. The CDR3 covers 15 residues. The V and J ends lost 8 bases and 7 bases, in that order; junction bases with no gene match: 6. DNA of the CDR3: TGTGCCAGCCTTTCCGGGACTAGCGGGAGGAATGAGCAGTTCTTC. Translation gives CASLSGTSGRNEQFF. Full variable domain (remainder filled in from reference TRBV18 and TRBJ2-1): NAGVMQNPRHLVRRRGQEARLRCSPMKGHSHVYWYRQLPEEGLKFMVYLQKENIIDESGMPKERFSAEFPKEGPSILRIQQVVRGDSAAYFCASLSGTSGRNEQFFGPGTRLTVL.

This sequence joins TRBV6-2 or TRBV6-3 and TRBJ2-3; D may be TRBD2 (5 bases). The germline V gene encodes CDR1 MNHEY and CDR2 SVGEGT. The CDR3 has 15 residues. Between the trimmed V and J ends, which lost 8 bases and 2 bases, there was a span of 17 bases. The CDR3 spells CASGLFAIPTDTQYF. CDR3 coding DNA: TGTGCCAGCGGACTCTTCGCAATCCCCACAGATACGCAGTATTTT.

The rearrangement uses TRBV7-9 and TRBJ2-1; possibly TRBD2 for D (5 bases). Germline values: CDR1 SEHNR, CDR2 FQNEAQ (reference sequence). The V end was cut by 8 bases, the J end by 0 bases, with 11 bases between. CDR3 length: 14 residues. The CDR3 DNA sequence: TGTGCCAGCGGGAGCGGAACCTCCTACAATGAGCAGTTCTTC. Amino acid sequence: CASGSGTSYNEQFF.